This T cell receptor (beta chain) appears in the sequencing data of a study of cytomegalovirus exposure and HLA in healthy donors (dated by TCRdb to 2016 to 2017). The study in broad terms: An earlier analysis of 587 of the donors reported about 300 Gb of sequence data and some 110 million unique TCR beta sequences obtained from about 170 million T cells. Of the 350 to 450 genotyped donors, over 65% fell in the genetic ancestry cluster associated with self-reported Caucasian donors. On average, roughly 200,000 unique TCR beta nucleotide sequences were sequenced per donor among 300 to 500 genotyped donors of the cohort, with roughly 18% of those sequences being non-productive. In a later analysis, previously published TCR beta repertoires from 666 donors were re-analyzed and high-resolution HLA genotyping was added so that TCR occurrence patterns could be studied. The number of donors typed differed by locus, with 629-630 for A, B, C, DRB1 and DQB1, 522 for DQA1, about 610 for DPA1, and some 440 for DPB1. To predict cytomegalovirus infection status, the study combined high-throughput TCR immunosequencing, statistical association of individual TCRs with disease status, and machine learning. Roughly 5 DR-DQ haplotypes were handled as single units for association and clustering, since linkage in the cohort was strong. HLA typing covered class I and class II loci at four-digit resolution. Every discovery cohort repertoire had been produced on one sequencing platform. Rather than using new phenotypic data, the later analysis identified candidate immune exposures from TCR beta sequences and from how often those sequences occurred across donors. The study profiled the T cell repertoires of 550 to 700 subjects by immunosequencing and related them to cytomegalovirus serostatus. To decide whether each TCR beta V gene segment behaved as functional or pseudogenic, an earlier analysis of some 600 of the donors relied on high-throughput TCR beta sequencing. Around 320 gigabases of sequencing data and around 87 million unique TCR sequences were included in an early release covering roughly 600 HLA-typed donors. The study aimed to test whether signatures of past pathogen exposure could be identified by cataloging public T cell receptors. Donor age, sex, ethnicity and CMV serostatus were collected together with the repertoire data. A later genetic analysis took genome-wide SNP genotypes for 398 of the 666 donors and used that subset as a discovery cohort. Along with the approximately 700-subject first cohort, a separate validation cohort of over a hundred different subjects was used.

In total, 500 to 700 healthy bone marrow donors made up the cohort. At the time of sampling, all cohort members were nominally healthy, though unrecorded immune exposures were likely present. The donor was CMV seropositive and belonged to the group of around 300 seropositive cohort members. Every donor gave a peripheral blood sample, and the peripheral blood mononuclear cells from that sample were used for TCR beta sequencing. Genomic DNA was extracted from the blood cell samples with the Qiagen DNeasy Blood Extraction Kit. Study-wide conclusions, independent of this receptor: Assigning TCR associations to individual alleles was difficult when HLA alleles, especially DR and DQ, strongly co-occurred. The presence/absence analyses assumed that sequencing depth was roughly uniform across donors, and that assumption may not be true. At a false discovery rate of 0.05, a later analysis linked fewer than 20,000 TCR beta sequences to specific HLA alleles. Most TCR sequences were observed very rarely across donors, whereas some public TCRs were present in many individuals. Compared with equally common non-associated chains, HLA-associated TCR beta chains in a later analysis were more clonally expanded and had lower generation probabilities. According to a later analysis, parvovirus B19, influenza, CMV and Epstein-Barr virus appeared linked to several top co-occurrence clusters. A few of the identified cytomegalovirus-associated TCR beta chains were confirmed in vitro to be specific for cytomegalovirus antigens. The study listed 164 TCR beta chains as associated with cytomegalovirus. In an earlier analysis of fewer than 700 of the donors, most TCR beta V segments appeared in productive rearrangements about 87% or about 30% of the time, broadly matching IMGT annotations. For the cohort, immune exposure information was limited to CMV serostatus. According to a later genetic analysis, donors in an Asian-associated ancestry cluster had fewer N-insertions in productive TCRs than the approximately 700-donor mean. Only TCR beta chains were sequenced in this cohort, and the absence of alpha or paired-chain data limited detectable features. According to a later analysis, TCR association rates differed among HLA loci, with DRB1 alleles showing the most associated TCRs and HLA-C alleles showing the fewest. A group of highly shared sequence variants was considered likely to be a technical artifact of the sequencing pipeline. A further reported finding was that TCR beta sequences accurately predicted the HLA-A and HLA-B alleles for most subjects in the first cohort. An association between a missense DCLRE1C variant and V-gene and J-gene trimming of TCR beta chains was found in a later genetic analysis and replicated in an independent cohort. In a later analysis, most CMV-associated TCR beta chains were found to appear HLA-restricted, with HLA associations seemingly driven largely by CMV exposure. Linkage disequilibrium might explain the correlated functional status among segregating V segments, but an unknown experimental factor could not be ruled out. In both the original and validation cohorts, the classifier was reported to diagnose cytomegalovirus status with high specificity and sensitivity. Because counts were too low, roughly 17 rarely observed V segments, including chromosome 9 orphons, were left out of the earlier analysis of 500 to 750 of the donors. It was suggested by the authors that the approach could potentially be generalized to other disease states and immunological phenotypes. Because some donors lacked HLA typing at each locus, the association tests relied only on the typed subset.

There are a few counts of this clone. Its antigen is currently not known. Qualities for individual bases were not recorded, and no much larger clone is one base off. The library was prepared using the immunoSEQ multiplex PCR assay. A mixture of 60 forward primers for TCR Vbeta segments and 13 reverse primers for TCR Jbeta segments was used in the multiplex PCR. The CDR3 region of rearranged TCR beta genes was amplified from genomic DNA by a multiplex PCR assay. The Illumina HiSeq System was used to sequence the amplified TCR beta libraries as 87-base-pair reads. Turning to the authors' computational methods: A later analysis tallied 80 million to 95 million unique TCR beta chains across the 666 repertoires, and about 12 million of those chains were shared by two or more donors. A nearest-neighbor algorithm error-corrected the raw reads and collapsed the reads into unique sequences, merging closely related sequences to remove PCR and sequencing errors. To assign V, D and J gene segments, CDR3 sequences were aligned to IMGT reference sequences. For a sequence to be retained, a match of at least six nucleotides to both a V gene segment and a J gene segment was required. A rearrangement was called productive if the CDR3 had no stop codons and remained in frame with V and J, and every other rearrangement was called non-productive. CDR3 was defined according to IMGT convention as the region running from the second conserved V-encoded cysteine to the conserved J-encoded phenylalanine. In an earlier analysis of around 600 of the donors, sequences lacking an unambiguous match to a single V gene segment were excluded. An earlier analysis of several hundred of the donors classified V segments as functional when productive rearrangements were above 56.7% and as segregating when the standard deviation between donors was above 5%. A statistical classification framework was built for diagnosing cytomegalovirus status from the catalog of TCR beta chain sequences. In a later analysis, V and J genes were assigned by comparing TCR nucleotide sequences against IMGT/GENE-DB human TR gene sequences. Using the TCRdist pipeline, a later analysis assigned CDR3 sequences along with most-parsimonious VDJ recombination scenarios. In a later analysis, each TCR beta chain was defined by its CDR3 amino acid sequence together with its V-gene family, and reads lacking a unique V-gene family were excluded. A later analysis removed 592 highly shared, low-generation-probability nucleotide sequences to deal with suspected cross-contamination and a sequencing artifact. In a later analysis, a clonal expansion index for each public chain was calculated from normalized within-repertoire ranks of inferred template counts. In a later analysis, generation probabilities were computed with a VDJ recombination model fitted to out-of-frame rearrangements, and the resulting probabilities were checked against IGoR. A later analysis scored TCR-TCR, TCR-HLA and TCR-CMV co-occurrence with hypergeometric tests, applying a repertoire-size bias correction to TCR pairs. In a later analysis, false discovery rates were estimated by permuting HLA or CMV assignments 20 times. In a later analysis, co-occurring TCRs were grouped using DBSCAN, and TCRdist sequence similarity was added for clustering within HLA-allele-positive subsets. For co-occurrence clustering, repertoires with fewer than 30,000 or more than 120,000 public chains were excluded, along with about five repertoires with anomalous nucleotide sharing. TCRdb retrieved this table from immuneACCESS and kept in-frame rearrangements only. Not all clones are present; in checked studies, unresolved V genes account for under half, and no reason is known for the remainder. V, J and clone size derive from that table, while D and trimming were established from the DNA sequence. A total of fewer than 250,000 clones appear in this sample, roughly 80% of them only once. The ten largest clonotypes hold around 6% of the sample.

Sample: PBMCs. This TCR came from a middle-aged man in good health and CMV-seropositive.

Here is the DNA: TGTGCCAGCAGTGTTGGGACTAGCGGGAAAAATGAGCAGTTCTTC. Its protein reads: CASSVGTSGKNEQFF. The chain is assembled from TRBV2 and TRBJ2-1, with TRBD2 identical over 13 junction bases. The CDR3 covers 15 residues, taking in both the cysteine and the phenylalanine. The kept DNA is CDR3 alone, 45 bases in frame from the first base. The V end gives up 4 bases and the J end 7 bases, leaving 4 bases in the junction not matched to a gene. In the germline V gene, CDR1 corresponds to SNHLY and CDR2 to FYNNEI.